The 22 T cell receptor beta chains presented below share a single source sample, sequenced in a study of regulatory T cells in long-lasting Graves disease. The time point here: persistent/refractory GD, antithyroid drugs over 5 years with positive TRAb. Extracted PBMC RNA gave rise to the TCR library. Arm-PCR of CDR3 regions and iRepertoire HTBI primers were used to build TCR beta libraries. TCRdb processed the multiplex PCR reads anew with MiXCR; each CDR3 protein has one entry. The profile shows 650,000 to 700,000 distinct CDR3 sequences, around 32% of them singletons. This specimen was peripheral blood mononuclear cells (PBMCs), taken when the disease was refractory, from a patient treated with antithyroid drugs. The receptor set was obtained from a female donor with Graves disease.

The V gene is TRBV5-6, the J gene TRBJ2-5; TRBD2 matches at 15 bases. The trim removed 2 bases at V and 3 bases at J, leaving 5 bases unmatched. This CDR3 contains 17 residues. Germline V gene sequence: CDR1 SGHDT, CDR2 YYEEEE. As DNA, the CDR3 is TGTGCCAGCAGCTTCGGACTAGCGGGAGGGGATAAAGAGACCCAGTACTTC. Translation gives CASSFGLAGGDKETQYF.

The chain carries TRBV7-9 and TRBJ1-1; 12 nucleotides agree with TRBD1. V lost 0 bases to trimming and J lost 1 base; unmatched junction nucleotides: 3. Germline values: CDR1 SEHNR, CDR2 FQNEAQ (reference sequence). This CDR3 contains 17 residues. The CDR3 protein is CASSLAPGQGANTEAFF. In nucleotides, the CDR3 is TGTGCCAGCAGCTTAGCCCCGGGACAGGGGGCGAACACTGAAGCTTTCTTT.

The table lists this clonotype with a few counts. The chain joins TRBV6-5 to TRBJ2-7; 7 bases match TRBD2. After removal of 2 bases from V and 3 bases from J, the junction contained 4 bases not matched to a gene. Germline V gene sequence: CDR1 MNHEY, CDR2 SVGAGI. The CDR3 is 14 residues long. CDR3: CASSYVGRNYEQYF. CDR3 in DNA: TGTGCCAGCAGTTACGTCGGGAGGAACTACGAGCAGTACTTC.

V is TRBV28 and J is TRBJ1-6; the match to TRBD1 covers 7 bases. The CDR3 extends over 12 amino acids. Germline CDR1 is MDHEN and CDR2 is SYDVKM. The J segment lost 10 bases and the V segment lost 7 bases, leaving 4 bases of the junction unmatched. The CDR3, as DNA: TGTGCCAGCACCCCACAGGGGTCACCCCTCCACTTT. Amino acid sequence: CASTPQGSPLHF.

The chain is built from TRBV7-2 and TRBJ1-2; weak D call: TRBD1 (5 bases). V was pared by 5 bases and J by 7 bases, with 14 bases between. The CDR3 covers 13 residues. Germline values: CDR1 SGHTA, CDR2 FQGNSA. CDR3 bases: TGTGCCAGCAGCAAAAACGGGGGTATTGGCTACACCTTC. This codes for CASSKNGGIGYTF. The full variable domain, in which reference TRBV7-2 and TRBJ1-2 provide the parts outside the CDR3, is GAGVSQSPSNKVTEKGKDVELRCDPISGHTALYWYRQSLGQGLEFLIYFQGNSAPDKSGLPSDRFSAERTGGSVSTLTIQRTQQEDSAVYLCASSKNGGIGYTFGSGTRLTVV.

For this clonotype: Without the conserved terminal phenylalanine or tryptophan, this CDR3 likely stems from a read error. V gene TRBV10-3 combines with J gene TRBJ2-7; D is possibly TRBD1 (5 bases). Germline CDR1 is ENHRY and CDR2 is SYGVKD. CDR3 length: 14 residues. Trimming took off 3 bases at V and 0 bases at J, with 9 bases between the two ends. The CDR3: CAISDHRISYEQYI. The CDR3 nucleotides are TGTGCCATCAGTGATCACAGGATCTCCTACGAGCAGTACATC.

This clonotype was observed a handful of times. The V call is TRBV30, the J call TRBJ1-1, with D possibly TRBD1 on 6 matching bases. Germline V gives CDR1 GTSNPN, CDR2 SVGIG (reference sequence). The V and J ends lost 0 bases and 9 bases respectively, with 11 bases between them. CDR3 size: 12 residues. The CDR3 loop reads CAWSVRQGKAFF. In DNA form, the CDR3 reads TGTGCCTGGAGTGTAAGGCAGGGGAAAGCTTTCTTT.

This clonotype was counted ten times or more. The chain links TRBV2 to TRBJ2-5; possible D gene TRBD2, 5 bases. Germline V gene sequence: CDR1 SNHLY, CDR2 FYNNEI. The CDR3 is 13 residues long. The germline V and J ends were trimmed by 5 bases and 3 bases, with 10 bases remaining between them. CDR3 protein: CASSLETKETQYF. CDR3 bases: TGTGCCAGCAGTTTAGAGACTAAAGAGACCCAGTACTTC.

The chain links TRBV27 to TRBJ1-1; D is uncertain. The CDR3 runs to 15 residues. Germline CDR1 MNHEY, CDR2 SMNVEV (reference sequence). Trimming cost V 0 bases and J 3 bases, with 11 bases left between them. The CDR3 DNA sequence: TGTGCCAGCAGTTTATCTTACTCCTCCGACACTGAAGCTTTCTTT. Its protein product is CASSLSYSSDTEAFF.

This clonotype appeared a few times. V gene TRBV2 combines with J gene TRBJ1-6; 12 bases agree with TRBD1. Germline CDR1 reads SNHLY; CDR2 reads FYNNEI. V gave up 2 bases and J gave up 10 bases; unmatched junction bases: 6. This CDR3 has 16 residues. CDR3 amino acids: CASSERGQGARSPLHF. The CDR3 DNA follows: TGTGCCAGCAGTGAACGGGGACAGGGGGCGCGCTCACCCCTCCACTTT.

This sequence joins TRBV15 and TRBJ2-7, with TRBD1 matching over 8 bases. This CDR3 contains 18 residues. The germline V gene has CDR1 LNHNV and CDR2 YYDKDF (reference sequence). Trimming removed 0 bases from V and 4 bases from J; junction bases left unmatched: 14. Here the CDR3 reads CATSRDPGGLGRGYEQYF. CDR3 bases: TGTGCCACCAGCAGAGATCCAGGGGGCCTTGGTCGGGGGTACGAGCAGTACTTC.

The V gene is TRBV2, the J gene TRBJ1-2; maybe TRBD1 (5 bases). This CDR3 has 14 residues. Trimming removed 6 bases from V and 0 bases from J, with 11 bases in between. The germline V gene has CDR1 SNHLY and CDR2 FYNNEI. The CDR3 coding sequence is TGTGCCAGCAGCCGGACATGGTCTAACTATGGCTACACCTTC. This codes for CASSRTWSNYGYTF.

Comments on this clonotype: This may come from a read error, since a much larger clone is one base off. This rearrangement joins TRBV6-2 or TRBV6-3 to TRBJ2-7, with 7 bases identical to TRBD2. Germline CDR1 and CDR2: MNHEY and SVGEGT. The ends lost 2 bases at V and 3 bases at J; junction bases unmatched: 7. This CDR3 region has 15 residues. The CDR3 nucleotides read TGTGCCAGCAGTTACCGTGGGCGGGAGCTCTACGAGCAGTACTTC. Its translation is CASSYRGRELYEQYF.

The rearrangement uses TRBV19 and TRBJ1-5, with 7 bases fitting TRBD1. This CDR3 region has 16 residues. Trimming at V came to 3 bases and at J to 5 bases, leaving 10 bases not matched to a gene. CDR1 LNHDA and CDR2 SQIVND come from the germline V gene (reference sequence). The CDR3 spells CASSMEIGDSHQPQHF. DNA of the CDR3: TGTGCCAGTAGTATGGAGATTGGGGACAGCCATCAGCCCCAGCATTTT.

V gene TRBV27 combines with J gene TRBJ1-1; unclear D gene. Germline V CDR1 and CDR2: MNHEY, SMNVEV (reference sequence). CDR3 size: 16 residues. Trimming removed 10 bases from V and 5 bases from J, with 26 bases in between. For the CDR3, the DNA is TGTGCCAAATGGTTTTGGGCGGGGAAATCCCGTACTGAAGCTTTCTTT. Its protein is CAKWFWAGKSRTEAFF.

The J gene is TRBJ2-7, the V gene TRBV3-1, with 14 bases lining up with TRBD2. CDR3 length equals 15 residues. Germline V gene sequence: CDR1 LGHDT, CDR2 YNNKEL (reference sequence). The junction had 3 bases not matched to a gene; V was cut back by 3 bases and J by 5 bases. CDR3 sequence: CASSQTSGRGDEQYF. DNA for the CDR3: TGTGCCAGCAGCCAGACTAGCGGGAGGGGGGACGAGCAGTACTTC.

The CDR3 DNA reads as TGTGCCATCAGTGATTATGGCGCGTCAGGGGGTCCTTTTACTTACGAGCAGTACTTC. Amino acid sequence: CAISDYGASGGPFTYEQYF. This chain links TRBV10-3 with TRBJ2-7; 7 bases agree with TRBD1. Germline CDR1 ENHRY, CDR2 SYGVKD. V trimming: 3 bases; J trimming: 4 bases; junction bases outside the gene matches: 21. The length of the CDR3 is 19 residues.

This clonotype has just a few counts. The rearrangement joins TRBV20-1 to TRBJ1-6; D uncertain. This CDR3 region has 12 residues. In germline, CDR1 is DFQATT, CDR2 SNEGSKA (reference sequence). Trimming stripped 0 bases from V and 10 bases from J, with 7 bases between. As DNA, the CDR3 is TGCAGTGCTAGAGATCGTTGGTCACCCCTCCACTTT. This encodes CSARDRWSPLHF.

This clonotype was recorded at least ten times. This sequence joins TRBV12-3 or TRBV12-4 and TRBJ1-1, with D unclear. This CDR3 contains 12 residues. The germline V and J ends were trimmed by 0 bases and 11 bases, with 10 bases remaining between them. Written as DNA, the CDR3 is TGTGCCAGCAGTTTAGCGAAGGTAGTTGCTTTCTTT. Protein: CASSLAKVVAFF.

As regards this clonotype: At one boundary the junction diverges from the germline segment, which might be a read error. The chain uses TRBV28 and TRBJ1-3; TRBD1 matches 9 bases. Germline assignment: CDR1 MDHEN and CDR2 SYDVKM. CDR3 size: 16 residues. In nucleotides, the CDR3 is TGTGCCAGCCGTTTCAGGACAGGGGATTTTGGAAACACCATATATTTT. Protein sequence: CASRFRTGDFGNTIYF.

The rearrangement uses TRBV20-1 and TRBJ2-7, with D tentatively TRBD2 (7 bases). Looked up from germline, CDR1 is DFQATT and CDR2 is SNEGSKA (reference sequence). Trimming took off 0 bases at V and 3 bases at J, with 12 bases between the two ends. The CDR3 contains 14 residues. CDR3 in amino acids: CSARETGRGYEQYF. DNA of the CDR3: TGCAGTGCTAGAGAAACAGGGAGGGGCTACGAGCAGTACTTC.

The chain has TRBV9 and TRBJ1-1; no clear D gene. Germline V CDR1 and CDR2: SGDLS, YYNGEE. Trimming cost V 4 bases and J 11 bases, with 15 bases left between them. The CDR3 sequence is 12 residues long. CDR3 amino acids: CASSPQAPGAFF. The CDR3 bases are TGTGCCAGCAGCCCCCAGGCGCCCGGGGCTTTCTTT.